This is a list of T cell receptor beta chains from one sample in a study of T cells in Graves' hyperthyroidism and ophthalmopathy. TCRdb recomputed calls from the multiplex PCR reads with MiXCR, one row per CDR3 protein. The sample holds about 260,000 distinct CDR3 sequences; 20% to 25% are singletons and the top ten take 64%. Sequenced material: blood. These receptors were taken from a young man with Graves' ophthalmopathy. Both conserved end residues are part of each CDR3. Fields, in order: clone size, V gene, D gene, J gene, CDR3 DNA, CDR3 protein. A D gene is named only where the DNA matches it firmly. Size is stated for part of the rows, as once, few or many counts, or as a class when the clone is expanded.

.,TRBV19,.,TRBJ2-6,TGTGCCAGTAGTATAGGGACAACTTTGGGGGCCAACGTCCTGACTTTC,CASSIGTTLGANVLTF
few,TRBV28,.,TRBJ2-6,TGTGCCAGCAGTTTAGGCAGAAGGGTAAGGGCCAACGTCCTGACTTTC,CASSLGRRVRANVLTF
.,TRBV6-5,TRBD1,TRBJ2-1,TGTGCCAGCAGTTACTCGGGGGACAGCCTACCTTCCTACAATGAGCAGTTCTTC,CASSYSGDSLPSYNEQFF
few,TRBV7-3,TRBD2,TRBJ2-5,TGTGCCAGCAGCAAAAGCGGGAGCGACAAAGAGACCCAGTACTTC,CASSKSGSDKETQYF
few,TRBV27,.,TRBJ2-2,TGTGCCAGCAGTGCAATAGGGAGTCCGAACACCGGGGAGCTGTTTTTT,CASSAIGSPNTGELFF
.,TRBV11-3,.,TRBJ1-1,TGTGCCAGCAGCTATACACAGAACACTGAAGCTTTCTTT,CASSYTQNTEAFF
few,TRBV28,.,TRBJ1-2,TGTGCCAGCACCCTCGGGACATGGAGAGGGGGAGCTAACTATGGCTACACCTTC,CASTLGTWRGGANYGYTF
few,TRBV3-1,TRBD2,TRBJ2-1,TGTGCCAGCAGGGCGAATGTTGCTAGCGGGAAGCTCAATGAGCAGTTCTTC,CASRANVASGKLNEQFF
few,TRBV11-1,.,TRBJ1-2,TGTGCCAGCAGCCCTGACGCCCTGTATGGCTACACCTTC,CASSPDALYGYTF
few,TRBV28,TRBD1,TRBJ1-1,TGTGCCAGCAGTGGGGGGGACAGGGCGAACACTGAAGCTTTCTTT,CASSGGDRANTEAFF
.,TRBV15,TRBD1,TRBJ2-1,TGTGCCACCAGCGACGGGGGGACAGGGAGGAATGAGCAGTTCTTC,CATSDGGTGRNEQFF
few,TRBV19,TRBD1,TRBJ2-2,TGTGCCAGTAGCAGAAGGGGGCGAATGGGGGAGCTGTTTTTT,CASSRRGRMGELFF
.,TRBV6-2/TRBV6-3,TRBD2,TRBJ2-7,TGTGCCAGCAGTCTCGGGACTAGCGGGATCCCCTACGAGCAGTACTTC,CASSLGTSGIPYEQYF
few,TRBV7-8,TRBD1,TRBJ2-2,TGTGCCAGCAGCCCCTCCAACCCGTCCCGACTAAGACAGGGGGCGGCCGGGGAGCTGTTTTTT,CASSPSNPSRLRQGAAGELFF
many,TRBV6-1,TRBD2,TRBJ2-1,TGTGCCAGCACCGGCCTAGCGGGAGGGTACAATGAGCAGTTCTTC,CASTGLAGGYNEQFF
.,TRBV12-3/TRBV12-4,.,TRBJ2-7,TGTGCCAGCAGATTGGGGCATTTATACCAGCAGTACTTC,CASRLGHLYQQYF
few,TRBV12-3/TRBV12-4,TRBD1,TRBJ1-1,TGTGCCAGCAGCAAGACAGGGAATCGGGCAGACACTGAAGCTTTCTTT,CASSKTGNRADTEAFF
.,TRBV10-3,.,TRBJ1-6,TGTGCCATCAGTGAGTCGGAGGGTTCACCCCTCCACTTT,CAISESEGSPLHF
many,TRBV7-9,.,TRBJ2-1,TGTGCCAGCAGCTTAGCGGCCCCCTACAATGAGCAGTTCTTC,CASSLAAPYNEQFF
few,TRBV20-1,TRBD2,TRBJ2-3,TGCAGTGCTTCGACTAGCGGGAGGAGCACAGATACGCAGTATTTT,CSASTSGRSTDTQYF
.,TRBV7-9,TRBD1,TRBJ2-2,TGTGCCAGCAGTAACGCCGGGACAGGGACCTTGGCCACCGGGGAGCTGTTTTTT,CASSNAGTGTLATGELFF
few,TRBV18,TRBD1,TRBJ2-5,TGTGCCAGCTCATCCCGGACAGGGGGCACCAAAGAGACCCAGTACTTC,CASSSRTGGTKETQYF
.,TRBV6-1,.,TRBJ1-2,TGTGCCAGCAGCCCCTCTGGCGGGAAGGCTAACTATGGCTACACCTTC,CASSPSGGKANYGYTF
many,TRBV5-1,TRBD1,TRBJ1-1,TGCGCCAGCACCACAGGACAGGCGAACACTGAAGCTTTCTTT,CASTTGQANTEAFF
few,TRBV29-1,TRBD2,TRBJ2-3,TGCAGCGTTGAAGCCAGTTTGGGACTAGCCCTTTATACGCAGTATTTT,CSVEASLGLALYTQYF
many,TRBV12-3/TRBV12-4,TRBD2,TRBJ2-1,TGTGCCAGCGCTAGCGGGAGGGCCGGGGTCAGTGAGCAGTTCTTC,CASASGRAGVSEQFF
many,TRBV7-9,TRBD2,TRBJ2-5,TGTGCCAGCAGATCCTCAGCGGGAGATGCAGAGACCCAGTACTTC,CASRSSAGDAETQYF
many,TRBV18,.,TRBJ1-1,TGTGCCAGCTCACCAGGGCTCGGCACTGAAGCTTTCTTT,CASSPGLGTEAFF
.,TRBV3-1,.,TRBJ1-2,TGTGCCAGCAGCTTAGCGGGAGGGACCTATGGCTACACCTTC,CASSLAGGTYGYTF
many,TRBV2,.,TRBJ2-5,TGTGCCAGCAGTGAAGCCGACAGCCAAGAGACCCAGTACTTC,CASSEADSQETQYF
many,TRBV12-3/TRBV12-4,TRBD1,TRBJ2-7,TGTGCCAGCAGCATAACAGGGGCGGTATCCTACGAGCAGTACTTC,CASSITGAVSYEQYF
.,TRBV30,.,TRBJ1-2,TGTGCCTGCTCCCCGGGGGATAACTATGGCTACACCTTC,CACSPGDNYGYTF
many,TRBV18,TRBD1,TRBJ2-7,TGTGCCAGCCACTCCGGGACAGGCTACGAGCAGTACTTC,CASHSGTGYEQYF
.,TRBV19,.,TRBJ1-5,TGTGCCAGTAGACCCTCCGACGGGGGGCTTGGTCAGCCCCAGCATTTT,CASRPSDGGLGQPQHF